This is a list of T cell receptor beta chains from one sample in a study of blood T cell repertoires in COVID-19. Some clones are missing from TCRdb's copy, which holds only in-frame ones; the method was immunoSEQ multiplex PCR. This table has some 250,000 clones, about 86% appearing once. Sequencing was performed on peripheral blood. Receptors originate from a man between 50 and 59 years old with active or convalescent COVID-19. Both conserved end residues are part of each CDR3. D genes are given only for firm matches. The size field is filled for only some rows; it gives once, few, many or a size class.

v_call: TRBV11-2; clone_size: .; d_call: .; j_call: TRBJ2-3; cdr3_nt: TGTGCCAGCAGCTTAGTGGGGCCAGATACGCAGTATTTT; cdr3_aa: CASSLVGPDTQYF
v_call: TRBV11-3; clone_size: .; d_call: TRBD1; j_call: TRBJ2-3; cdr3_nt: TGTGCCAGCAGCTTAGATTGGACAGGAGCAACAGATACGCAGTATTTT; cdr3_aa: CASSLDWTGATDTQYF
v_call: TRBV6-5; clone_size: .; d_call: TRBD1; j_call: TRBJ1-6; cdr3_nt: TGTGCCAGCAGCCTACAGGGGGGGCATTCACCCCTCCACTTT; cdr3_aa: CASSLQGGHSPLHF
v_call: TRBV4-2; clone_size: .; d_call: TRBD1; j_call: TRBJ1-2; cdr3_nt: TGTGCCAGCAGCCAACCCGGACAGGGGTATGGCTACACCTTC; cdr3_aa: CASSQPGQGYGYTF
v_call: TRBV19; clone_size: .; d_call: TRBD2; j_call: TRBJ2-1; cdr3_nt: TGTGCCAGTAGTATAGATAGCGGGGGGGGCATTGAGCAGTTCTTC; cdr3_aa: CASSIDSGGGIEQFF
v_call: TRBV3-1/TRBV3-2; clone_size: .; d_call: .; j_call: TRBJ1-1; cdr3_nt: TGTGCCAGCAGCCCCCCGGGGGAGGGAAGCACTGAAGCTTTCTTT; cdr3_aa: CASSPPGEGSTEAFF
v_call: TRBV5-8; clone_size: .; d_call: .; j_call: TRBJ2-7; cdr3_nt: TGTGCCAGCAGCCCGGAAACGCGGGCCTACGAGCAGTACTTC; cdr3_aa: CASSPETRAYEQYF
v_call: TRBV7-7; clone_size: .; d_call: .; j_call: TRBJ2-5; cdr3_nt: TGTGCCAGCACTCTCTCAGCGGGCCTCCAAGAGACCCAGTACTTC; cdr3_aa: CASTLSAGLQETQYF
v_call: TRBV12-2; clone_size: .; d_call: .; j_call: TRBJ1-4; cdr3_nt: TGTGCAAGTCGCCCATCCCGGGACAGGGGTCAAAATGAAAAACTGTTTTTT; cdr3_aa: CASRPSRDRGQNEKLFF
v_call: TRBV12-2; clone_size: .; d_call: .; j_call: TRBJ1-4; cdr3_nt: TGTGCAAGTCGCTTAATTAGGGAGGGGGACTCGGAGGAAGGCGATGAAAAACTGTTTTTT; cdr3_aa: CASRLIREGDSEEGDEKLFF
v_call: TRBV7-8; clone_size: .; d_call: TRBD1; j_call: TRBJ1-1; cdr3_nt: TGTGCCAGCACCTCTACAGGGGGAGACACTGAAGCTTTCTTT; cdr3_aa: CASTSTGGDTEAFF
v_call: TRBV24-1; clone_size: once; d_call: TRBD1; j_call: TRBJ1-2; cdr3_nt: TGTGCCACCAGTGATCCGACAGGGGAAGGCTACACCTTC; cdr3_aa: CATSDPTGEGYTF
v_call: TRBV25-1; clone_size: .; d_call: TRBD1; j_call: TRBJ2-5; cdr3_nt: TGTGCCAGCAGTGAGGACAGGGGAGGGGAGACCCAGTACTTC; cdr3_aa: CASSEDRGGETQYF
v_call: TRBV7-9; clone_size: .; d_call: TRBD1; j_call: TRBJ1-6; cdr3_nt: TGTGCCAGCAGCTTAGCTGAGGGGGCGCCTTCACCCCTCCACTTT; cdr3_aa: CASSLAEGAPSPLHF
v_call: TRBV6-1; clone_size: .; d_call: TRBD1; j_call: TRBJ1-6; cdr3_nt: TGTGCCAGCAGTGCGGGACAGGGGGGTAGCTCCTATAATTCACCCCTCCACTTT; cdr3_aa: CASSAGQGGSSYNSPLHF
v_call: TRBV19; clone_size: few; d_call: TRBD1; j_call: TRBJ1-2; cdr3_nt: TGTGCCAGTAGTATAACCCGGGACAGTAACTATGGCTACACCTTC; cdr3_aa: CASSITRDSNYGYTF
v_call: TRBV2; clone_size: .; d_call: TRBD2; j_call: TRBJ2-5; cdr3_nt: TGTGCCAGCAGCTTTAGCGGGGGGGAGACCCAGTACTTC; cdr3_aa: CASSFSGGETQYF
v_call: TRBV9; clone_size: once; d_call: .; j_call: TRBJ1-2; cdr3_nt: TGTGCCAGCAGCGTTTCCCCGGACAGCCCCCGCTACACCTTC; cdr3_aa: CASSVSPDSPRYTF
v_call: TRBV24-1; clone_size: .; d_call: TRBD1; j_call: TRBJ2-7; cdr3_nt: TGTGCCACCAGTGATACCGGGACAGGGGACGAGCAGTACTTC; cdr3_aa: CATSDTGTGDEQYF
v_call: TRBV6-2/TRBV6-3; clone_size: .; d_call: TRBD2; j_call: TRBJ2-3; cdr3_nt: TGTGCCAGCAGTTACAGCGGGGGGATCACAGATACGCAGTATTTT; cdr3_aa: CASSYSGGITDTQYF
v_call: TRBV5-1; clone_size: few; d_call: .; j_call: TRBJ1-1; cdr3_nt: TGCGCCAGCAGCTTACAGGGAACTGAAGCTTTCTTT; cdr3_aa: CASSLQGTEAFF
v_call: TRBV20-1; clone_size: .; d_call: .; j_call: TRBJ1-1; cdr3_nt: TGCAGTGCTAGAGATCTCCAGCGGGCTTTCTTT; cdr3_aa: CSARDLQRAFF
v_call: TRBV4-1; clone_size: .; d_call: TRBD2; j_call: TRBJ2-7; cdr3_nt: TGCGCCAGCAGCCAAGAGGGGGGGTACGAGCAGTACTTC; cdr3_aa: CASSQEGGYEQYF
v_call: TRBV28; clone_size: .; d_call: .; j_call: TRBJ1-5; cdr3_nt: TGTGCCAGCAGTCCCTCGACACTCCTTTTTAATCAGCCCCAGCATTTT; cdr3_aa: CASSPSTLLFNQPQHF
v_call: TRBV5-6; clone_size: .; d_call: .; j_call: TRBJ1-4; cdr3_nt: TGTGCCAGCAGCTTGGTGGTGGGGGGAAGACAGCCTAATGAAAAACTGTTTTTT; cdr3_aa: CASSLVVGGRQPNEKLFF
v_call: TRBV9; clone_size: .; d_call: TRBD2; j_call: TRBJ2-1; cdr3_nt: TGTGCCAGCAGCCCCAGACTAGCGGGGGGATACAATGAGCAGTTCTTC; cdr3_aa: CASSPRLAGGYNEQFF
v_call: TRBV5-1; clone_size: .; d_call: TRBD1; j_call: TRBJ2-2; cdr3_nt: TGCGCCAGCAGCCCCGGAGGACAGGGAAATACCGGGGAGCTGTTTTTT; cdr3_aa: CASSPGGQGNTGELFF
v_call: TRBV7-2; clone_size: .; d_call: .; j_call: TRBJ1-5; cdr3_nt: TGTGCCAGCAGCTCAGGCGGGGCCGGGGGGCGTCAGCCCCAGCATTTT; cdr3_aa: CASSSGGAGGRQPQHF
v_call: TRBV7-2; clone_size: .; d_call: .; j_call: TRBJ1-6; cdr3_nt: TGTGCCAGCAGCGGCTCCGGGGGGGCACCCCTCCACTTT; cdr3_aa: CASSGSGGAPLHF
v_call: TRBV9; clone_size: .; d_call: .; j_call: TRBJ1-6; cdr3_nt: TGTGCCAGCAGCGTATCCGCCACCCGCGGCGATAATTCACCCCTCCACTTT; cdr3_aa: CASSVSATRGDNSPLHF
v_call: TRBV19; clone_size: few; d_call: TRBD2; j_call: TRBJ2-3; cdr3_nt: TGTGCCAGTAGTAACCTAGCGGGGGGTCTCGGTACGCAGTATTTT; cdr3_aa: CASSNLAGGLGTQYF
v_call: TRBV11-1; clone_size: .; d_call: .; j_call: TRBJ2-3; cdr3_nt: TGTGCCAGCAGCTTAGACGGGGATGAGACAGATACGCAGTATTTT; cdr3_aa: CASSLDGDETDTQYF
v_call: TRBV7-9; clone_size: .; d_call: .; j_call: TRBJ2-3; cdr3_nt: TGTGCCAGCAGCTTATGGCGGGGCCCCACAGATACGCAGTATTTT; cdr3_aa: CASSLWRGPTDTQYF
v_call: TRBV19; clone_size: .; d_call: .; j_call: TRBJ1-2; cdr3_nt: TGTGCCAGCAAGGGGCCGGGACAAAACTATGGCTACACCTTC; cdr3_aa: CASKGPGQNYGYTF
v_call: TRBV7-2; clone_size: .; d_call: TRBD1; j_call: TRBJ2-1; cdr3_nt: TGTGCCAGCAGCTCGGACAGGGGTGCTAGCACCGATGAGCAGTTCTTC; cdr3_aa: CASSSDRGASTDEQFF
v_call: TRBV5-1; clone_size: once; d_call: .; j_call: TRBJ2-3; cdr3_nt: TGCGCCAGCAGCTTGGAGACTGCGGGCCACACAGATACGCAGTATTTT; cdr3_aa: CASSLETAGHTDTQYF
v_call: TRBV10-3; clone_size: .; d_call: .; j_call: TRBJ2-2; cdr3_nt: TGTGCCATCAGTGTAATCCCACAGGTAGTAACCGGGGAGCTGTTTTTT; cdr3_aa: CAISVIPQVVTGELFF
v_call: TRBV12-3/TRBV12-4; clone_size: .; d_call: .; j_call: TRBJ1-1; cdr3_nt: TGTGCCAGCAGTACACAGGGTACTGAAGCTTTCTTT; cdr3_aa: CASSTQGTEAFF
v_call: TRBV5-8; clone_size: once; d_call: .; j_call: TRBJ1-2; cdr3_nt: TGTGCCAGCAGCGAACAAGACTATGGCTACACCTTC; cdr3_aa: CASSEQDYGYTF
v_call: TRBV7-3; clone_size: .; d_call: TRBD2; j_call: TRBJ2-3; cdr3_nt: TGTGCCAGCAGCTCCGGCGGGGGTTTGACAGATACGCAGTATTTT; cdr3_aa: CASSSGGGLTDTQYF
v_call: TRBV7-9; clone_size: .; d_call: .; j_call: TRBJ2-7; cdr3_nt: TGTGCCTATGATTCGGGTCCTCTTTTGGACGAGCAGTACTTC; cdr3_aa: CAYDSGPLLDEQYF
v_call: TRBV5-4; clone_size: .; d_call: TRBD1; j_call: TRBJ2-7; cdr3_nt: TGTGCCAGCAGCACCCGACAGGGCAACGAGCAGTACTTC; cdr3_aa: CASSTRQGNEQYF
v_call: TRBV6-5; clone_size: once; d_call: TRBD1; j_call: TRBJ2-1; cdr3_nt: TGTGCCAGCACAGGACAGGTCGGCGATGAGCAGTTCTTC; cdr3_aa: CASTGQVGDEQFF
v_call: TRBV5-4; clone_size: once; d_call: .; j_call: TRBJ1-6; cdr3_nt: TGTGCCAGCAGCTTTAACCAGAATTCACCCCTCCACTTT; cdr3_aa: CASSFNQNSPLHF
v_call: TRBV6-5; clone_size: many; d_call: TRBD1; j_call: TRBJ2-1; cdr3_nt: TGTGCCAGCAGTTACGGGGACAGGGGCAATGAGCAGTTCTTC; cdr3_aa: CASSYGDRGNEQFF
v_call: TRBV29-1; clone_size: .; d_call: .; j_call: TRBJ1-5; cdr3_nt: TGCAGCGTTGCCTTCGGGGTTACTCAGCCCCAGCATTTT; cdr3_aa: CSVAFGVTQPQHF
v_call: TRBV5-3; clone_size: once; d_call: .; j_call: TRBJ1-3; cdr3_nt: TGTGCCAGAAGCGGTTTTCTGGCTGGTGGAAACACCATATATTTT; cdr3_aa: CARSGFLAGGNTIYF
v_call: TRBV7-3; clone_size: .; d_call: .; j_call: TRBJ2-3; cdr3_nt: TGTGCCTCCGGAAGCGGCGACACAGATACGCAGTATTTT; cdr3_aa: CASGSGDTDTQYF